The rows below give T cell receptor beta chains drawn from one sample of a study of cytomegalovirus exposure and HLA in healthy donors. TCRdb's table, derived via immunoSEQ multiplex PCR, lists solely in-frame clones and lacks some. The sample contains about 130,000 clones, roughly 80% of which appear only once. The material sequenced was PBMCs. These receptors were collected from a male donor in good health and CMV-seropositive. CDR3s include the opening cysteine and the closing phenylalanine or tryptophan. A D gene is named only where the DNA matches it firmly. The listing skips clone size in some rows; elsewhere it reads once, few, many or a size class.

V gene,clone size,D gene,J gene,CDR3 DNA,CDR3 protein
TRBV18,NA,NA,TRBJ1-2,TGTGCCAGCTCCCGCCGAGGGAGGGGAGATGGCTACACCTTC,CASSRRGRGDGYTF
TRBV11-2,NA,NA,TRBJ2-7,TGTGCCAGCAGTTCACTAGATAGAGTTTTAGACGAGCAGTACTTC,CASSSLDRVLDEQYF
TRBV6-5,NA,NA,TRBJ1-5,TGTGCCAGCAGTTACTCTACAAATCAGCCCCAGCATTTT,CASSYSTNQPQHF
TRBV7-2,NA,NA,TRBJ1-1,TGTGCCAGCAGCCCCCGGCGGGACTCCCAAGGAGCGTTCTTT,CASSPRRDSQGAFF
TRBV7-9,NA,NA,TRBJ2-2,TGTGCCAGCAGCTTAGAAATGGTCGAGGACAGGAACACCGGGGAGCTGTTTTTT,CASSLEMVEDRNTGELFF
TRBV27,once,TRBD1,TRBJ2-7,TGTGCCAGCAGTCTCCGGGACAGGGTGGGGTACGAGCAGTACTTC,CASSLRDRVGYEQYF
TRBV7-2,NA,TRBD2,TRBJ2-5,TGTGCCAGCAGCAACCTTGCGGGGGGAACAATGGATGAGACCCAGTACTTC,CASSNLAGGTMDETQYF
TRBV5-4,few,TRBD2,TRBJ2-5,TGTGCCAGCAACAGACTAGCGGGGGGGGGCCACCAAGAGACCCAGTACTTC,CASNRLAGGGHQETQYF
TRBV27,NA,TRBD1,TRBJ2-7,TGTGCCAGCAGTCTTACGGGACAGTATCTTTACGAGCAGTACTTC,CASSLTGQYLYEQYF
TRBV2,few,TRBD1,TRBJ2-3,TGTGCCAGCAGGGGGGACAGGCATACGCAGTATTTT,CASRGDRHTQYF
TRBV7-6,NA,NA,TRBJ2-2,TGTGCCAGCAGCTTAGGTCGGGTCGGGGAGCTGTTTTTT,CASSLGRVGELFF
TRBV6-9,NA,NA,TRBJ2-5,TGTGCCGGTGGGAGGCGTCTTGGGGGGGAGACCCAGTACTTC,CAGGRRLGGETQYF
TRBV18,NA,TRBD1,TRBJ1-1,TGTGCCAGCTCACCCTCCGGACAGGGTGACACTGAAGCTTTCTTT,CASSPSGQGDTEAFF